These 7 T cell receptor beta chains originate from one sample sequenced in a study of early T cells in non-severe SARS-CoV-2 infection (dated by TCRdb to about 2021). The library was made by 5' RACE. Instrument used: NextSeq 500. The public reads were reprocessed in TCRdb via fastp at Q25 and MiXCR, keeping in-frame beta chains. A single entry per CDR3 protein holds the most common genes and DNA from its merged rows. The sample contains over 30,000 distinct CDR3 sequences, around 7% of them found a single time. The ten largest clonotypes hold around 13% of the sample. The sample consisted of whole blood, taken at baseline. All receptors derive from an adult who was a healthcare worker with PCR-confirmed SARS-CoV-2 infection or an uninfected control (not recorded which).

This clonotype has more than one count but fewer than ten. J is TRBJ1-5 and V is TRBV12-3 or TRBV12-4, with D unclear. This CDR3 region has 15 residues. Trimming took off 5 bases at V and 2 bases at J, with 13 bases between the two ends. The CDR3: CASSSRASGNQPQHF. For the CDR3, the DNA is TGTGCCAGCAGTAGCCGGGCTTCGGGCAATCAGCCCCAGCATTTT.

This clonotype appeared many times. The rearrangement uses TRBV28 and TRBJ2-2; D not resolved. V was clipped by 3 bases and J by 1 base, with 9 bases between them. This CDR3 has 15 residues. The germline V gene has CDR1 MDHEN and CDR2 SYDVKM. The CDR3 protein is CASSLLMGNTGELFF. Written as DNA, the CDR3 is TGTGCCAGCAGTTTGTTGATGGGGAACACCGGGGAGCTGTTTTTT.

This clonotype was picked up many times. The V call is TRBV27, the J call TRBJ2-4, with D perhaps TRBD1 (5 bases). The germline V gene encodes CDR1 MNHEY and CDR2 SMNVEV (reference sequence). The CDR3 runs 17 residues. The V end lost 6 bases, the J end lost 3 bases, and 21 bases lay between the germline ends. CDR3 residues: CASSQPRGNGVKNIQYF. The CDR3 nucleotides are TGTGCCAGCAGCCAGCCAAGGGGAAATGGGGTCAAAAACATTCAGTACTTC.

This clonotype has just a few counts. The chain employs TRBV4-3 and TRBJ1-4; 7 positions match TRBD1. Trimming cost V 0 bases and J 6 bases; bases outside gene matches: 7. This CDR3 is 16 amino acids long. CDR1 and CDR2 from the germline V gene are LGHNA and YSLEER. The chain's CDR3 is CASSQEWGQFDEKLFF. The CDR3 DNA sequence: TGCGCCAGCAGCCAAGAATGGGGACAGTTCGATGAAAAACTGTTTTTT.

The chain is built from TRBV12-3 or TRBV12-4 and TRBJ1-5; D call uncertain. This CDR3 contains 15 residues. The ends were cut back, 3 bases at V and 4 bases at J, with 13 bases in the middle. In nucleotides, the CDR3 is TGTGCCAGCAGTTTCGAGGCGTTACTTAATCAGCCCCAGCATTTT. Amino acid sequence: CASSFEALLNQPQHF.

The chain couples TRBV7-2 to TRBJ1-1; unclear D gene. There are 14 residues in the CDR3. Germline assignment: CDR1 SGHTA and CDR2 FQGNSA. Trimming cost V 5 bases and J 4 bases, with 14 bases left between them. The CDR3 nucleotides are TGTGCCAGCAGCCCGACAAGGGTAGGCACTGAAGCTTTCTTT. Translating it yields CASSPTRVGTEAFF.

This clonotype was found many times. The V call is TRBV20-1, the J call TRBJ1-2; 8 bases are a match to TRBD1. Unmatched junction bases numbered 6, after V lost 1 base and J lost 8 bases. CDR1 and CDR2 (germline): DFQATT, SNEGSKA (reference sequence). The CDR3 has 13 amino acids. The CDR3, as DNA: TGCAGTGCTAGAGGTGGGACAGGAGGCGGCTACACCTTC. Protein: CSARGGTGGGYTF.